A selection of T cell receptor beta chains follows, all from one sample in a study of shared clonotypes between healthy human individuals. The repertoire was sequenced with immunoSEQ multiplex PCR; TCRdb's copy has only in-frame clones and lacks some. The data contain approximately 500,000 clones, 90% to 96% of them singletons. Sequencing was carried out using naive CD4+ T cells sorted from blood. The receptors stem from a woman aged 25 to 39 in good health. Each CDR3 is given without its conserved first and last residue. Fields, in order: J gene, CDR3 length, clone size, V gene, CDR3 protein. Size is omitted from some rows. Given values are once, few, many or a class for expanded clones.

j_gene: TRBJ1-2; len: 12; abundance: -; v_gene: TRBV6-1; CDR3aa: ASSAHRGADGYT
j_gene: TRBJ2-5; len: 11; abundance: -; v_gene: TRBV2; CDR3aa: ASTRTAQETQY
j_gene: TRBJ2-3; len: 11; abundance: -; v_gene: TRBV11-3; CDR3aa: ASSRTGTDTQY
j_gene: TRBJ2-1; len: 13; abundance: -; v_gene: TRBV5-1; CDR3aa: ASSLDSGSFNEQF
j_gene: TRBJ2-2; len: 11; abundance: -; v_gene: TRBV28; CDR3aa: ADRDSNTGELF
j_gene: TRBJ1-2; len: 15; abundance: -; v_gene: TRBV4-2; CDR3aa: ASSRIPLREGFYGYT
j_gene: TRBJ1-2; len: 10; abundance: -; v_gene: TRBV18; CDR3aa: ASSPGKLDYT
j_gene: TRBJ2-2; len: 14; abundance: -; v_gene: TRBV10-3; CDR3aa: AISAAGTRNTGELF
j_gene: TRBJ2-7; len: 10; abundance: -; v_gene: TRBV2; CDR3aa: ASSEGGREQY
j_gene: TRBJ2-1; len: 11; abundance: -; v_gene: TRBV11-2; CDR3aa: ASSLDSVNEQF
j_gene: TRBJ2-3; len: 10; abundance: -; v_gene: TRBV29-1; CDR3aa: SVDPSTDTQY
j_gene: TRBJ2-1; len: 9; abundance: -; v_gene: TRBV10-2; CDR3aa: ASRHGGEQF
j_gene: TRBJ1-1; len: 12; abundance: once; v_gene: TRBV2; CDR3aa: ASRADGLNTEAF
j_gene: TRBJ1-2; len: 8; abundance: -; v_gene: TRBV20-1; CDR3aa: SARDYGYT
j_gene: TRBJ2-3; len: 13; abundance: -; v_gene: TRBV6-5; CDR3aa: ASGPGDQQVGTQY
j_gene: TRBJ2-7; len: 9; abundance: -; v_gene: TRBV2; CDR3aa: ASSESVNQY
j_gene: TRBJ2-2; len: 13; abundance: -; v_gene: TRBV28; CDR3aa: ASSFPRGPTGELF
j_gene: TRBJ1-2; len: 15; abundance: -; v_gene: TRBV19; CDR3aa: ASSRSARGSIGYGYT
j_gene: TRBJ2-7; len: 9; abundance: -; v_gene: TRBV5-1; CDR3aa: ASSLDYEQY
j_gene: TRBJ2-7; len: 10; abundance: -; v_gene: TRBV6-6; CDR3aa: ASSYRRWEQY
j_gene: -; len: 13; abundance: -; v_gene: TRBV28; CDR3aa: ASSSGPPNSYEQY
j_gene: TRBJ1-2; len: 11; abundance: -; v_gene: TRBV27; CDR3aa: ASSFQGHYGYT
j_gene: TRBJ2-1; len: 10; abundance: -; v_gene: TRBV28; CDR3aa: ASSALGNEQF
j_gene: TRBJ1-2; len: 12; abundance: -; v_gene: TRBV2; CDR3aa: ASTSGRLSRGYT
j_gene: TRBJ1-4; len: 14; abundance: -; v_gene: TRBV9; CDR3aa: ASSVKGLGTNEKLF
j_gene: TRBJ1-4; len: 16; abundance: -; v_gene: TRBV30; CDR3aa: AWSVGDVHLATNEKLF
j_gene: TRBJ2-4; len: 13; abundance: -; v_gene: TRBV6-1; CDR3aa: ASSALADGKNIQY
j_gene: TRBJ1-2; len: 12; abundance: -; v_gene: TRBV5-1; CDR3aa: ASSLSGTDYGYT
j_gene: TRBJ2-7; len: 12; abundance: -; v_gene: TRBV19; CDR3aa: ASSIVSRSYEQY
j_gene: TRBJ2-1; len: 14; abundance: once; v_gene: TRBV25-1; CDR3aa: ASSEWGTGVLDEQF
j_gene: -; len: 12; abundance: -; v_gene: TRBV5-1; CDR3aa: ASSLSQGSYEQY
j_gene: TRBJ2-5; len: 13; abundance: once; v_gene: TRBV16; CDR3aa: ASSRRALTQETQY
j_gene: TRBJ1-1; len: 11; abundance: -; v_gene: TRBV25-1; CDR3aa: ASSGLLGAEAF
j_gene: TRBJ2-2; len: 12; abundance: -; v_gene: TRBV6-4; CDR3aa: ASSDGLFTGELF
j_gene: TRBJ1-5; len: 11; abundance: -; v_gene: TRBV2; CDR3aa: ASGRGVRQPQH
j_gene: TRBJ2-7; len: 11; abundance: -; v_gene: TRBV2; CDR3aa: ASSVGPFYEQY
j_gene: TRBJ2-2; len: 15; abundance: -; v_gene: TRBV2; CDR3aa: ASRRATSGSYTGELF
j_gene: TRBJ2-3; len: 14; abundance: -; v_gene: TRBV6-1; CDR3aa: ASSELGTGETDTQY
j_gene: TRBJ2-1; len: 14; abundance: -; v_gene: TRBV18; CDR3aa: ASSPGTGGVNNEQF